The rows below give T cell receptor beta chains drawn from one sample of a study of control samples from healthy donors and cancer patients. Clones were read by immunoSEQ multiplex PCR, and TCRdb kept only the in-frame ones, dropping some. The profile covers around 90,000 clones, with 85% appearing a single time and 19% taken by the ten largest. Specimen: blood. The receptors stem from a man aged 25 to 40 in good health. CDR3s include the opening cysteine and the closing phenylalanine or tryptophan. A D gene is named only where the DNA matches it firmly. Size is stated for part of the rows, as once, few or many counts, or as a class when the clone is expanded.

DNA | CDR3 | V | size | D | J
TGTGCCAGCAGTGAAGCGGTCTTGGGGGAAGCTTTCTTT | CASSEAVLGEAFF | TRBV6-1 | once | - | TRBJ1-1
TGCGCCAGCAGCCCAGGGACGGGCTTCAATCAGCCCCAGCATTTT | CASSPGTGFNQPQHF | TRBV5-1 | - | - | TRBJ1-5
TGTGCCAGCTCCACCATGTCAGGTACCAACACTGAAGCTTTCTTT | CASSTMSGTNTEAFF | TRBV18 | - | - | TRBJ1-1
TGTGCCAGCAGCCCATCGACAGGTTCTACCTACGAGCAGTACTTC | CASSPSTGSTYEQYF | TRBV11-2 | - | - | TRBJ2-7
TGTGCCAGCAGCCCCCTCAGACTAGCGGGGCCCTCCGATACGCAGTATTTT | CASSPLRLAGPSDTQYF | TRBV7-9 | - | TRBD2 | TRBJ2-3
TGTGCCAGCAGCTTAGACGTCAGGGTAACTGAAGCTTTCTTT | CASSLDVRVTEAFF | TRBV11-2 | - | - | TRBJ1-1
TGCGCCAGCAGCTTGGACAGCCGGTCCTACGAGCAGTACTTC | CASSLDSRSYEQYF | TRBV5-1 | - | - | TRBJ2-7
TGTGCCATCAGGAAGGTGGGCAGGGGGGGCTCTGAAGCTTTCTTT | CAIRKVGRGGSEAFF | TRBV10-3 | - | TRBD1 | TRBJ1-1
TGTGCCAGCAGCGGCGGGACAGAAGACACAGATACGCAGTATTTT | CASSGGTEDTDTQYF | TRBV21-1 | - | - | TRBJ2-3
TGTGCCATAAAGGGGGCAGGACAAGAGACCCAGTACTTC | CAIKGAGQETQYF | TRBV10-3 | - | TRBD1 | TRBJ2-5
TGTGCCAGCAGCCGAGACGGGACAGGGGATTCACCCCTCCACTTT | CASSRDGTGDSPLHF | TRBV14 | once | TRBD1 | TRBJ1-6
TGTGCCAGCACAGGACAGGCTAATTCACCCCTCCACTTT | CASTGQANSPLHF | TRBV7-2 | - | TRBD1 | TRBJ1-6
TGTGCCAGCGCCTTTCAGGGGATGGACACTGAAGCTTTCTTT | CASAFQGMDTEAFF | TRBV6-5 | - | - | TRBJ1-1
TGTGCCAGTAGTCCGGGACAAAGCTCTGGAAACACCATATATTTT | CASSPGQSSGNTIYF | TRBV19 | - | - | TRBJ1-3
TGTGCCAGCTCCCACGACAGGGGGCGCGGGTCCTATAATTCACCCCTCCACTTT | CASSHDRGRGSYNSPLHF | TRBV18 | - | TRBD1 | TRBJ1-6
TGTGCCGGGGGGGTGGCCCCGCGAGATACGCAGTATTTT | CAGGVAPRDTQYF | TRBV30 | - | TRBD2 | TRBJ2-3
TGTGCCAGCAGTTACAATGTGGGGAACACTGAAGCTTTCTTT | CASSYNVGNTEAFF | TRBV6-5 | - | - | TRBJ1-1
TGTGCCAGCACAAGGACAGGGTACTACAATGAGCAGTTCTTC | CASTRTGYYNEQFF | TRBV12-1 | - | - | TRBJ2-1
TGTGCCAGCAGTGTCCGCCCGGGGTCCACCGGGGAGCTGTTTTTT | CASSVRPGSTGELFF | TRBV2 | - | - | TRBJ2-2
TGTGCCTGGAGTTCTCAGGGTATGAGGACCGGGGAGCTGTTTTTT | CAWSSQGMRTGELFF | TRBV30 | - | - | TRBJ2-2
TGTGCCAGCAGCTTAATAGGCGGACAGGGGGAAGCTTTCTTT | CASSLIGGQGEAFF | TRBV7-3 | - | TRBD1 | TRBJ1-1
TGCGCCAGCAGCGCCCGGGACGGGGCTAACACCGGGGAGCTGTTTTTT | CASSARDGANTGELFF | TRBV5-1 | - | - | TRBJ2-2
TGTGCCTGGAGTGGGGGGACAGATGGCTACACCTTC | CAWSGGTDGYTF | TRBV30 | - | TRBD1 | TRBJ1-2
TGTGCCAGCAGCTTATATCTAGACGGGGAGCTGTTTTTT | CASSLYLDGELFF | TRBV7-8 | - | - | TRBJ2-2
TGTGCCAGCACAGAACAATTGTTTCCCGCACATGAGCAGTTCTTC | CASTEQLFPAHEQFF | TRBV6-5 | - | - | TRBJ2-1
TGTGCCAGCAGCTTAGGATCAGGACTAGCGCAAGAGACCCAGTACTTC | CASSLGSGLAQETQYF | TRBV7-9 | - | TRBD2 | TRBJ2-5
TGTGCCAGCAGCGCACAAGTTGCAGATACGCAGTATTTT | CASSAQVADTQYF | TRBV9 | once | - | TRBJ2-3
TGTGCCAGCAGCTTCGGCGTCACAGATACGCAGTATTTT | CASSFGVTDTQYF | TRBV11-2 | - | - | TRBJ2-3
TGTGCCAGTTTCCGGAGCGGGGGCTACAATGAGCAGTTCTTC | CASFRSGGYNEQFF | TRBV6-5 | - | TRBD2 | TRBJ2-1